This TCR beta chain was found in a study of beta chain features in type 1 diabetes. Study background: The number of sorted cells examined across all samples was around 98 million.

Note on this clone: Antigen specificity is unknown.

Findings of the study overall: Type 1 diabetes patients showed a moderate but significant shortening of TCRB CDR3s in all four CD4+ subsets. A potential PCR bias toward shorter templates would be equal in patient and control samples. Cells with high TCR expression could be over-represented by cDNA sequencing.

Sorting based on CD45RO/CCR7/CD25/CD127/CD95/CD27 separated CD4+ naive, central memory, regulatory and stem cell-like memory cells. CDR3 length equals 15 residues. Trimming removed 2 bases from V and 3 bases from J, with 14 bases in between. What was sequenced were expressed TCRB transcripts, since all of the isolated RNA had been reverse transcribed. The protocol was immunoSEQ multiplex PCR, while the TCRdb copy is restricted to in-frame clones and leaves out a portion. The table shows about 53,000 clones, with 40% to 60% occurring only once. Sample: Tregs from blood. This chain joins TRBV23-1 and TRBJ2-7; D call uncertain. TRBV23-1 carries the ORF label, with uncertain function. The sequence was collected from a woman aged 40 to 50 with type 1 diabetes. This CDR3 is CASSQGSWPIYEQYF. As DNA, the CDR3 is TGCGCCAGCAGTCAAGGCAGTTGGCCGATCTACGAGCAGTACTTC.